The TCR beta chain under discussion was sequenced for a study of T cell responses to AZD1222 COVID-19 vaccine. Study observations and caveats: With dominance at 160-218 and 743-854, vaccine-associated CD4 TCRs spanned spike. Clonal diversity was possibly underestimated, and the donors were mostly white British, with more females.

Turning to this clone: No antigen is known for it.

TCRdb's copy holds only in-frame clones and misses some; the assay was immunoSEQ multiplex PCR. Here the sample spans 150,000 or so clones, 90% to 95% being singletons. The length of the CDR3 is 16 residues. Trimming took 5 bases from V and 8 from J, leaving 21 bases between them. Germline-derived CDR1 and CDR2 are LGHNA and YSLEER. The rearrangement joins TRBV4-3 to TRBJ1-4; maybe TRBD1 (5 bases). This receptor was taken from an adult in good health. Sequenced here: peripheral blood, sampled on day 0 of AZD1222 vaccination. The CDR3 region has the DNA TGCGCCAGCAGCAGCCAAGATTGGCGGGGGAGCGAAAAACTGTTTTTT. This codes for CASSSQDWRGSEKLFF.